A single sample gave rise to the 16 T cell receptor beta chains below, sequenced in a study of molecular identifiers for immune sequencing clone quantification. TCRdb used MiXCR to reprocess the PCR reads, holding one entry per CDR3 protein. The sample carries hundreds of thousands of distinct CDR3 sequences, roughly 25% recorded once. The material sequenced was naive CD8+ T cells from blood, with Jurkat cell RNA spiked in. The subset is: FACS-sorted CD8+CD4-CCR7+CD45RA+ naive T cells. These receptors came from a human donor in good health. Some libraries in this study had Jurkat cell RNA spiked in.

The chain uses TRBV12-3 or TRBV12-4 and TRBJ1-2; no reliable D call. Between the trimmed V and J ends, which lost 6 bases and 3 bases, there was a span of 11 bases. There are 13 residues in the CDR3. DNA for the CDR3: TGTGCCAGCAGGAGCAGCCTCTACTATGGCTACACCTTC. It translates to CASRSSLYYGYTF.

This clonotype has at least ten counts. This sequence joins TRBV28 and TRBJ2-5; TRBD2 agrees at 12 bases. Unmatched junction bases numbered 6, after V lost 8 bases and J lost 5 bases. CDR3 length equals 14 residues. Germline assignment: CDR1 MDHEN and CDR2 SYDVKM. CDR3 sequence (DNA): TGTGCCAGCGGAGGACTAGCGGGATTTGAGACCCAGTACTTC. It is translated as CASGGLAGFETQYF.

In its sample, this clonotype was seen many times. CDR3 amino acids: CASSIFHGGPLTDTQYF. The DNA of the CDR3 is TGTGCCAGTAGTATCTTCCACGGGGGACCCCTCACAGATACGCAGTATTTT. V usage is TRBV19 and J usage is TRBJ2-3, with a tentative D call TRBD2 (6 bases). The V gene's germline CDR1 is LNHDA and CDR2 SQIVND (reference sequence). Trimming left V 3 bases short and J 2 bases short, with 18 bases between. The CDR3 extends over 17 amino acids.

As to this clonotype: A much more abundant neighbour one base away suggests this may be a read error. This chain links TRBV5-4 with TRBJ2-3, with a tentative D call TRBD1 (6 bases). Trimming took 6 bases from V and 3 from J, leaving 20 bases between them. The CDR3 loop spans 16 amino acids. The germline CDR1 and CDR2 sequences are SGHNT and YYREEE (reference sequence). CDR3 protein: CASNPDAGELTDTQYF. CDR3 nucleotide sequence: TGTGCCAGCAACCCCGATGCAGGGGAGTTGACAGATACGCAGTATTTT. The whole variable domain, remainder taken from reference TRBV5-4 and TRBJ2-3, is ETGVTQSPTHLIKTRGQQVTLRCSSQSGHNTVSWYQQALGQGPQFIFQYYREEENGRGNFPPRFSGLQFPNYSSELNVNALELDDSALYLCASNPDAGELTDTQYFGPGTRLTVL.

The V call is TRBV29-1, the J call TRBJ2-1, with D hard to call. This CDR3 comprises 13 residues. V was shortened by 7 bases and J by 3 bases, with 13 bases between the two germline ends. CDR1 SQVTM and CDR2 ANQGSEA come from the germline V gene. CDR3 DNA: TGCAGCGCCTCGGTGGACCTCTACAATGAGCAGTTCTTC. Its translation is CSASVDLYNEQFF.

On this clonotype: A much larger clonotype is one base distant, so this may be a read error. The CDR3 carries no conserved terminal phenylalanine or tryptophan, so it likely arises from a read error. V and J are TRBV7-8 and TRBJ2-7; the D is unclear. V was clipped by 3 bases and J by 2 bases, with 8 bases between them. The CDR3 has 13 residues. Per germline, CDR1 SGHVS and CDR2 FQNEAQ. Written as DNA, the CDR3 is TGTGCCAGCAGCTTTGGCAGCGCCTACGAGCAGTACTTA. This encodes CASSFGSAYEQYL.

This clonotype is a singleton in its sample. The rearrangement uses TRBV9 and TRBJ2-3, with 13 bases aligning to TRBD2. Per the germline V gene, CDR1 is SGDLS and CDR2 is YYNGEE. CDR3 size: 20 residues. The V gene end was trimmed by 0 bases and the J gene end by 0 bases; junction bases not matched to a gene: 10. The CDR3 DNA reads TGTGCCAGCAGCGTAGCCCGGACTAGCGGGAGCCCCACTAGCACAGATACGCAGTATTTT. This sequence encodes CASSVARTSGSPTSTDTQYF.

The genes are TRBV4-3 and TRBJ2-5, with no clear D. Trimming took 0 bases from V and 6 from J, leaving 14 bases between them. There are 15 residues in the CDR3. The V gene's germline CDR1 is LGHNA and CDR2 YSLEER. CDR3 sequence (DNA): TGCGCCAGCAGCCAAGATCGCGGTACCCCACAGACCCAGTACTTC. Its translation: CASSQDRGTPQTQYF.

This clonotype was seen many times. The rearrangement joins TRBV5-1 to TRBJ2-7; D is unresolved. CDR3 length equals 13 residues. The ends were cut back, 0 bases at V and 2 bases at J, with 6 bases in the middle. Germline V gene sequence: CDR1 SGHRS, CDR2 YFSETQ. DNA for the CDR3: TGCGCCAGCAGCTTGGAACAGACCTACGAGCAGTACTTC. Translating gives CASSLEQTYEQYF.

This clonotype was picked up many times. The chain couples TRBV6-1 to TRBJ1-5; no clear D gene. CDR1 is MNHNS, CDR2 SASEGT, per germline. CDR3 length: 11 amino acids. With 6 bases removed from V and 7 bases from J, the gap between germline ends came to 7 bases. The CDR3 DNA is TGTGCCAGCAGCGACGAACAGCCCCAGCATTTT. It specifies CASSDEQPQHF.

This clonotype came up many times. The gene calls are TRBV6-1 and TRBJ2-7; D may be TRBD1 or TRBD2 (5 bases each). Germline CDR1 is MNHNS and CDR2 is SASEGT. This CDR3 has 12 residues. V lost 5 bases to trimming and J lost 7 bases, with 12 bases between them. The CDR3 spells CASSLGTFEQYF. DNA of the CDR3: TGTGCCAGCAGTCTTGGGACGTTTGAGCAGTACTTC.

This clonotype has more than one count but fewer than ten. This chain connects TRBV6-5 to TRBJ2-3, with 8 bases that match TRBD2. This CDR3 comprises 16 residues. With 0 bases clipped from V and 2 bases from J, the junction kept 4 bases outside the gene matches. CDR1 and CDR2 from the germline V gene are MNHEY and SVGAGI. The CDR3 spells CASSYSNSGATDTQYF. The CDR3, as DNA: TGTGCCAGCAGTTACTCTAATAGCGGGGCCACAGATACGCAGTATTTT.

For this clonotype: This sequence may be a read error, since a much larger clone differs from it by one base. The J gene is TRBJ2-3, the V gene TRBV20-1; 8 bases map to TRBD2. Trimming cost V 0 bases and J 0 bases; bases outside gene matches: 8. This CDR3 region has 17 residues. The germline V gene has CDR1 DFQATT and CDR2 SNEGSKA (reference sequence). The CDR3 nucleotides are TGCAGTGCTAGAGATTCTAGCGGGTGTCACAGCACAGATACGCAGTATTTT. Translation: CSARDSSGCHSTDTQYF.

This clonotype was found many times. The chain recombines TRBV4-1 with TRBJ2-1; 10 nucleotides align to TRBD2. Trimming removed 4 bases from V and 9 bases from J; junction bases left unmatched: 9. The CDR3 is 15 amino acids. Germline CDR1 and CDR2: MGHRA and YSYEKL. The CDR3 bases are TGCGCCAGCAGCCCAATAGCGGGGGGCTACCCTGAGCAGTTCTTC. As protein: CASSPIAGGYPEQFF.

The genes are TRBV30 and TRBJ1-2; D unclear. CDR3 length equals 15 residues. Per germline, CDR1 GTSNPN and CDR2 SVGIG (reference sequence). Deletions cut 0 bases from V and 3 bases from J, with 14 bases between. CDR3 protein: CAWSVRLGRHYGYTF. CDR3 DNA sequence: TGTGCCTGGAGTGTACGGCTGGGCCGCCACTATGGCTACACCTTC. The entire variable domain, with the rest obtained from reference TRBV30 and TRBJ1-2, is as follows: SQTIHQWPATLVQPVGSPLSLECTVEGTSNPNLYWYRQAAGRGLQLLFYSVGIGQISSEVPQNLSASRPQDRQFILSSKKLLLSDSGFYLCAWSVRLGRHYGYTFGSGTRLTVV.

This chain joins TRBV19 and TRBJ2-2; 7 nucleotides match TRBD1. Germline CDR1 and CDR2: LNHDA and SQIVND (reference sequence). The CDR3 contains 14 residues. Trimming cost V 8 bases and J 3 bases; bases outside gene matches: 6. CDR3 in DNA: TGTGCCAGTTTCGGGGACAGATACACCGGGGAGCTGTTTTTT. As protein: CASFGDRYTGELFF.